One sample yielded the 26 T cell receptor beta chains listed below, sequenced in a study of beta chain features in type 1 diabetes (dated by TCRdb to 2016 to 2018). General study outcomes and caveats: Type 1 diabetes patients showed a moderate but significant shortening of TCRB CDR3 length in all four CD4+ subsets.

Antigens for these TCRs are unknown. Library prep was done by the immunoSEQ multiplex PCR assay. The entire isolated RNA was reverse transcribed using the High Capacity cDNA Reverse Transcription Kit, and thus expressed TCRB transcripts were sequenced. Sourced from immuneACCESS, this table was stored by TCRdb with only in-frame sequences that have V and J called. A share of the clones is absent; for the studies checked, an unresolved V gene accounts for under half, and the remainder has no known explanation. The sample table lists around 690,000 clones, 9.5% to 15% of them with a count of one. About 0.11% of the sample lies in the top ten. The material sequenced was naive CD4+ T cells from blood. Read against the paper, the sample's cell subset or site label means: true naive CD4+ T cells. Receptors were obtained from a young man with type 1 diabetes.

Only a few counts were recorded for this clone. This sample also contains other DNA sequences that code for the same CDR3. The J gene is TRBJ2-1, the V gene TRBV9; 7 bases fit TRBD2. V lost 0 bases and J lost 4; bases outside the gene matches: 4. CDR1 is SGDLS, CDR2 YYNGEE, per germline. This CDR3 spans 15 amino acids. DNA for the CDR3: TGTGCCAGCAGCGTAGGTGGCGGGGGTTACAATGAGCAGTTCTTC. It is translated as CASSVGGGGYNEQFF.

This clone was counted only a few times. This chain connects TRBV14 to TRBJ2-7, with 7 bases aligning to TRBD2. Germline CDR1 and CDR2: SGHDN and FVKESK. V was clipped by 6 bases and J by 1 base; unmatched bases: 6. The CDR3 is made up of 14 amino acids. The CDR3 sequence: CASRPAGGSYEQYF. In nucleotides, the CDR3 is TGTGCCAGCAGGCCAGCCGGGGGGTCCTACGAGCAGTACTTC.

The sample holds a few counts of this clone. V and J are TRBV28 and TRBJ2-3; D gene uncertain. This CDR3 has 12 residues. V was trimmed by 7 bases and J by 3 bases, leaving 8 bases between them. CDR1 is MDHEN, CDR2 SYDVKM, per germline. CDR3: CASNQQTDTQYF. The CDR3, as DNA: TGTGCCAGCAACCAACAGACAGATACGCAGTATTTT.

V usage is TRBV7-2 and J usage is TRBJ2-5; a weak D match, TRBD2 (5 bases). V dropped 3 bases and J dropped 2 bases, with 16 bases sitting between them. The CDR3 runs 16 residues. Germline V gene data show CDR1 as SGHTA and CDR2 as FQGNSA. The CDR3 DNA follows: TGTGCCAGCAGCTTCCCCCCGGGGTTACAACAAGAGACCCAGTACTTC. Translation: CASSFPPGLQQETQYF.

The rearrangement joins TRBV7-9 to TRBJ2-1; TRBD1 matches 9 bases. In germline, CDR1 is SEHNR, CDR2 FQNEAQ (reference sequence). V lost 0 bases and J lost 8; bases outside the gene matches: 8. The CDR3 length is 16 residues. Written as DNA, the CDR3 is TGTGCCAGCAGCTTAGCATGGGACAGGGACGTGGATGAGCAGTTCTTC. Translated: CASSLAWDRDVDEQFF.

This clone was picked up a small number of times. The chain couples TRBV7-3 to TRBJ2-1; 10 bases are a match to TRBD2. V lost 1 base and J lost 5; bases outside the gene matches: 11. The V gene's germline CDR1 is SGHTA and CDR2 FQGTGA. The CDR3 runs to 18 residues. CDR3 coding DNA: TGTGCCAGCAGCTTAAGTGTGGAGGGGACTAGCGAAAACAATGAGCAGTTCTTC. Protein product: CASSLSVEGTSENNEQFF.

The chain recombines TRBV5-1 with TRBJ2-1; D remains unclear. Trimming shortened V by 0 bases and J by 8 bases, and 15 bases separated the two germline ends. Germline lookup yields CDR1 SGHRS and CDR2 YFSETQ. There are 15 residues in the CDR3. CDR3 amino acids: CASSLEGKLSDEQFF. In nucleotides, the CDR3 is TGCGCCAGCAGCTTGGAGGGTAAATTGAGCGATGAGCAGTTCTTC.

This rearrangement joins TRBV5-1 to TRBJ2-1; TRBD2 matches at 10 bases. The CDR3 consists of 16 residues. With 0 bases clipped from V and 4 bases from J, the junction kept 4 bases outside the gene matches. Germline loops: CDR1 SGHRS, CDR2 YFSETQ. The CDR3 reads CASSLGLAGDYNEQFF. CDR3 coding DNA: TGCGCCAGCAGCTTGGGTCTAGCGGGGGATTACAATGAGCAGTTCTTC.

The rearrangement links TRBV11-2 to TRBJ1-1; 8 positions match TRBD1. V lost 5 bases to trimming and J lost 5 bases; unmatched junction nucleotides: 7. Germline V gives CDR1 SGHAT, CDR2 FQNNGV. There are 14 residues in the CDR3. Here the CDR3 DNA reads TGTGCCAGCAGCACTGGACAGGGTAGGACTGAAGCTTTCTTT. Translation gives CASSTGQGRTEAFF. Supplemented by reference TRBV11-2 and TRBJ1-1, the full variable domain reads EAGVAQSPRYKIIEKRQSVAFWCNPISGHATLYWYQQILGQGPKLLIQFQNNGVVDDSQLPKDRFSAERLKGVDSTLKIQPAKLEDSAVYLCASSTGQGRTEAFFGQGTRLTVV.

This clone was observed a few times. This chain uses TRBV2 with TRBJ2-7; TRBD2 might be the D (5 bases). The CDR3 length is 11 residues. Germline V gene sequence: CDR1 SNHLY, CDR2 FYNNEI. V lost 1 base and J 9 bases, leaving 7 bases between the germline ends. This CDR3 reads CASSEGGRQYF. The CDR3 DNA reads TGTGCCAGCAGTGAAGGAGGGAGGCAGTACTTC.

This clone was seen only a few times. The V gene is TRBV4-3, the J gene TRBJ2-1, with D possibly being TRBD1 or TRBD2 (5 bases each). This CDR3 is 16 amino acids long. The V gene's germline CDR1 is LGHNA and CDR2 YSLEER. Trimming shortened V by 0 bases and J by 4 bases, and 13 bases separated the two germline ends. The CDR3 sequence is CASSQEAGARYNEQFF. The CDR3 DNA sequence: TGCGCCAGCAGCCAAGAAGCCGGGGCCAGATACAATGAGCAGTTCTTC.

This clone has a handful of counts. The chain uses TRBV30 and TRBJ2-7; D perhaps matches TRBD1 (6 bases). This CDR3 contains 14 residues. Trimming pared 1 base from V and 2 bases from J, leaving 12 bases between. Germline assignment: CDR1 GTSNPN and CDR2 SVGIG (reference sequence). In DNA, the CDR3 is TGTGCCTGGAGTGGTTGGACAGCGACCTACGAGCAGTACTTC. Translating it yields CAWSGWTATYEQYF.

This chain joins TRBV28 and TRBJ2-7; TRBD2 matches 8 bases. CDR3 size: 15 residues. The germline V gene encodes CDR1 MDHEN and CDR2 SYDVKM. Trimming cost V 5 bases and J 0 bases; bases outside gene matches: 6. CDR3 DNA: TGTGCCAGCAGTCCTGGGAGCGGGGGCTCCTACGAGCAGTACTTC. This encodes CASSPGSGGSYEQYF.

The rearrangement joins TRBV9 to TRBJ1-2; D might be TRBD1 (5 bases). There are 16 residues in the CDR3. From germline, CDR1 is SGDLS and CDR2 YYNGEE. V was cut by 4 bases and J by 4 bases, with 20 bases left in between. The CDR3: CASSSSAMGEGYGYTF. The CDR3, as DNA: TGTGCCAGCAGCTCGTCGGCGATGGGGGAGGGCTATGGCTACACCTTC.

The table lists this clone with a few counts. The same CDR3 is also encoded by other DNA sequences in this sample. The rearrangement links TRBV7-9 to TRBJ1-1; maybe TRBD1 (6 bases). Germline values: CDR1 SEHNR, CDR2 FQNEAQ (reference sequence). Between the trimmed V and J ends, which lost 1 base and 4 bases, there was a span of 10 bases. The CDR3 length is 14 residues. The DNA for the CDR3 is TGTGCCAGCAGCTTAGGCCAGGGGCGCACTGAAGCTTTCTTT. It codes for CASSLGQGRTEAFF.

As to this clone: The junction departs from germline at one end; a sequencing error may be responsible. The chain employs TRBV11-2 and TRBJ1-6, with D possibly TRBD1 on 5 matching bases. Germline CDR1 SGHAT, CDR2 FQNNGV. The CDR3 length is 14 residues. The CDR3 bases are TGTGCCAGCAGCCCTCAGGGAAATAATTCCCCCCTCCACTTT. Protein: CASSPQGNNSPLHF.

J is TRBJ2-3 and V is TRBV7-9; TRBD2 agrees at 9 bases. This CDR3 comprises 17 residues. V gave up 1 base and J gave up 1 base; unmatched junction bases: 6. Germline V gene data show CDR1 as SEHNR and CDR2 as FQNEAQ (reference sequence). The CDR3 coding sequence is TGTGCCAGCAGCTTAGTCGCGGCTAGCGGGGGCACAGATACGCAGTATTTT. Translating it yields CASSLVAASGGTDTQYF.

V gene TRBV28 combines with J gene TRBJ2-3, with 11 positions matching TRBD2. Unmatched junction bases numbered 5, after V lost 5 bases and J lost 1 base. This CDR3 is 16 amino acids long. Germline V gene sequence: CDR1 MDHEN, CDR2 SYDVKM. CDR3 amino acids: CASSLLTSGGTDTQYF. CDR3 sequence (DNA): TGTGCCAGCAGTCTACTGACTAGCGGGGGCACAGATACGCAGTATTTT.

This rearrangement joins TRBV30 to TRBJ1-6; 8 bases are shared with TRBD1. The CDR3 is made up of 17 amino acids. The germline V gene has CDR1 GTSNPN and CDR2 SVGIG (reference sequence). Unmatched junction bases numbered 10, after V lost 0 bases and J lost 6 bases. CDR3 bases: TGTGCCTGGAGTGTACCTTCCCTTACAGGGGGTAATTCACCCCTCCACTTT. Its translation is CAWSVPSLTGGNSPLHF.

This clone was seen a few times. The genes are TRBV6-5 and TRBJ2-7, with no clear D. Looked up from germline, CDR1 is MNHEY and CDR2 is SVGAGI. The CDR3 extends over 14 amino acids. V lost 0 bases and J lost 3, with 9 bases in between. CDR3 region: CASSYSIAVYEQYF. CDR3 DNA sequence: TGTGCCAGCAGTTACTCGATAGCAGTCTACGAGCAGTACTTC.

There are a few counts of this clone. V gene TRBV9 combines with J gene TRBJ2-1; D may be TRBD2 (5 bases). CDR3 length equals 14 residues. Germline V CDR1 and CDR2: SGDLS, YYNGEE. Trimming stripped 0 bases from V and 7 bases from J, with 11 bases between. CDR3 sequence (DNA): TGTGCCAGCAGCGTAGAGGCTAGCCGGAATGAGCAGTTCTTC. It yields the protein CASSVEASRNEQFF.

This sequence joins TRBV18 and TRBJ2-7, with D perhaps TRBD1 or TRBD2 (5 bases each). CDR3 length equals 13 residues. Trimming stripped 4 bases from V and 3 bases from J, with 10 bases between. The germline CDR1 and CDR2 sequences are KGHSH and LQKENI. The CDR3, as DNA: TGTGCCAGCTCACGGGACGGACGCTACGAGCAGTACTTC. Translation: CASSRDGRYEQYF.

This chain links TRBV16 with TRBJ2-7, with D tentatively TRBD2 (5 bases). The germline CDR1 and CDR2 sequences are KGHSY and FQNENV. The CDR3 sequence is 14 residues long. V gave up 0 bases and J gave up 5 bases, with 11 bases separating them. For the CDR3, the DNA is TGTGCCAGCAGCCAATCATCATGGGAGAACGAGCAGTACTTC. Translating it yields CASSQSSWENEQYF.

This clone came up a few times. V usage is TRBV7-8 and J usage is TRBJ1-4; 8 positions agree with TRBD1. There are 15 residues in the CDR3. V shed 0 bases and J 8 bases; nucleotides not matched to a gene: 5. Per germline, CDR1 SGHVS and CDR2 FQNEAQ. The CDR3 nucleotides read TGTGCCAGCAGCTTAGCGGGACAGGCATACGAAAAACTGTTTTTT. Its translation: CASSLAGQAYEKLFF.

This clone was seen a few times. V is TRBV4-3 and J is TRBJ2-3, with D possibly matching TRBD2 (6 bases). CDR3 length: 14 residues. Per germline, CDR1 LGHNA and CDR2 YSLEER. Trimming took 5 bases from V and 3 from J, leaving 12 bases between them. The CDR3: CASSRGGRTDTQYF. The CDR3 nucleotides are TGCGCCAGCAGCAGAGGAGGGAGGACAGATACGCAGTATTTT.

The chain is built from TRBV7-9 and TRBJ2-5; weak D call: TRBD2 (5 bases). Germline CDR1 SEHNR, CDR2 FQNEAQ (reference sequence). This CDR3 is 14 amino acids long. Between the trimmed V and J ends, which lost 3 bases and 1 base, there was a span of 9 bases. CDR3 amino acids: CASSFEGAQETQYF. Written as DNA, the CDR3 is TGTGCCAGCAGCTTTGAGGGAGCCCAAGAGACCCAGTACTTC.